This TCR beta chain was captured in a study of cytomegalovirus exposure and HLA in healthy donors. The primer mix had 60 Vbeta and 13 Jbeta primers. Assay used: immunoSEQ multiplex PCR; TCRdb lists only in-frame clones, some missing. The sample holds roughly 220,000 clones, roughly 80% seen once. This CDR3 spans 11 amino acids. Trimming took 5 bases from V and 2 from J, leaving 6 bases between them. Per the germline V gene, CDR1 is DFQATT and CDR2 is SNEGSKA (reference sequence). The TCR was taken from a young man in good health and CMV-seronegative. The chain combines TRBV20-1 with TRBJ1-2; D uncertain. The sample was PBMCs. The CDR3: CSAPVNYGYTF. The CDR3 coding sequence is TGCAGTGCTCCTGTAAACTATGGCTACACCTTC.